The clone carrying this T cell receptor (beta chain) occurred once. Its antigen remains unknown. This specimen comes from a study of OX40 agonist ivuxolimab in advanced cancers. Background on the study: Patients treated during dose escalation were battling hepatocellular carcinoma, melanoma, renal cell or head and neck cancer. Three patients, one with hepatocellular carcinoma and two with cutaneous melanoma, responded partially.

Clones were read by immunoSEQ multiplex PCR, and TCRdb kept only the in-frame ones, dropping some. The sample shows 69,000 or so clones, roughly 80% of them seen only once. Overall study findings and caveats: Dose levels from 0.1 to 3.0 mg/kg saw CD4+ and CD8+ blood T cells expand clonally by week 6.

The TCR was taken from an adult with an advanced solid tumor such as melanoma, head and neck, liver or kidney cancer. Sequences were derived from CD4+ or CD8+ T cells sorted from blood, sampled in a trial of the OX40 agonist ivuxolimab.

CDR3 sequence: CASSHGGRAFF. As DNA, the CDR3 is TGTGCCAGCAGCCATGGGGGGAGAGCTTTCTTT. This sequence joins TRBV14 and TRBJ1-1; the D gene is possibly TRBD1 (5 bases). CDR1 is SGHDN and CDR2 is FVKESK in the germline V gene. The CDR3 runs 11 residues. V was trimmed by 3 bases and J by 10 bases, leaving 9 bases between them.